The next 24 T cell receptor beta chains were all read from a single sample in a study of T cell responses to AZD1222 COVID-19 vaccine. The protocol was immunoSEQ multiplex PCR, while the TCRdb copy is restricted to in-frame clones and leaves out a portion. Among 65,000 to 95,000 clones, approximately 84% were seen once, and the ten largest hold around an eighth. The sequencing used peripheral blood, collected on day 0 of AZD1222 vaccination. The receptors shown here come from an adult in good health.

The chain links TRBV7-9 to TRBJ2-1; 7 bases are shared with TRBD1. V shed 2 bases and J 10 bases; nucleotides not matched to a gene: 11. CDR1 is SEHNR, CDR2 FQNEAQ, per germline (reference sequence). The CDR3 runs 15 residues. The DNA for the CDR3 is TGTGCCAGCAGCTTAACAAGGGGACAGAAAACGGAGCAGTTCTTC. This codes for CASSLTRGQKTEQFF.

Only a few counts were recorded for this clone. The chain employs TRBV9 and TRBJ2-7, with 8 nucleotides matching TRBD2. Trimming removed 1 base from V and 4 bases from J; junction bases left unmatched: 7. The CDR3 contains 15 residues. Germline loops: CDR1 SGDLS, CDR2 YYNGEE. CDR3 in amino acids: CASSVRITSGYEQYF. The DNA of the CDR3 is TGTGCCAGCAGCGTACGAATCACTAGCGGTTACGAGCAGTACTTC.

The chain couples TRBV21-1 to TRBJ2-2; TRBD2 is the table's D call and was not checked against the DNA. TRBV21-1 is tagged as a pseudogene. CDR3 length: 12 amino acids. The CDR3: CASSPRTGELFF. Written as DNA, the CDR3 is TGTGCCAGCAGCCCCCGGACCGGGGAGCTGTTTTTT.

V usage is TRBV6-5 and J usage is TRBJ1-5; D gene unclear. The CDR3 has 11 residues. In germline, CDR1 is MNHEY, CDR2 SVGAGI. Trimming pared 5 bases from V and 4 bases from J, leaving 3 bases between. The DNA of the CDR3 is TGTGCCAGCAGTATAAATCAGCCCCAGCATTTT. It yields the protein CASSINQPQHF.

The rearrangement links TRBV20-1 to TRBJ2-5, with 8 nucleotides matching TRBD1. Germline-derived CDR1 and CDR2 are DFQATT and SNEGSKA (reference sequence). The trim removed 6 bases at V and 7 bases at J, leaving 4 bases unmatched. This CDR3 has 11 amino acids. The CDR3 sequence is CSAVQGGTQYF. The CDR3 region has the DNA TGCAGTGCGGTACAGGGGGGGACCCAGTACTTC.

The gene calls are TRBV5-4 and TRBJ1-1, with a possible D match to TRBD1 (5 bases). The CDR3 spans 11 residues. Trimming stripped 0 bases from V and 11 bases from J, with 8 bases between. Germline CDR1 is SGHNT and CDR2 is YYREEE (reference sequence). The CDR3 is CASSLEGHAFF. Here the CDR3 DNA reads TGTGCCAGCAGCTTGGAGGGGCACGCTTTCTTT.

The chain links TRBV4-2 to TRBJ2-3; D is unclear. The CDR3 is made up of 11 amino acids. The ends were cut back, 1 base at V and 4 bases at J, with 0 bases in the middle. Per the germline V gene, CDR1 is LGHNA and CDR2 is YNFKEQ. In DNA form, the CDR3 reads TGTGCCAGCAGCCAAGCAGATACGCAGTATTTT. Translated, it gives CASSQADTQYF.

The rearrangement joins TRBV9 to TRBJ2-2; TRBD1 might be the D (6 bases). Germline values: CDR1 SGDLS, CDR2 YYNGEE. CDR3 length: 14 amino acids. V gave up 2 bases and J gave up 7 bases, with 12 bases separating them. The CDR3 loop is CASSVGTLSGELFF. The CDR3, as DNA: TGTGCCAGCAGCGTTGGGACACTAAGCGGGGAGCTGTTTTTT.

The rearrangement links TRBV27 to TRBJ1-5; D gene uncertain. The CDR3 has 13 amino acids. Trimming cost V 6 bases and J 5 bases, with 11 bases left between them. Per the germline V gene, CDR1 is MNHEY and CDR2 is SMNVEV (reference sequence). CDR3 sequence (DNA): TGTGCCAGCAGCCATGCTAGGGATCAGCCCCAGCATTTT. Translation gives CASSHARDQPQHF.

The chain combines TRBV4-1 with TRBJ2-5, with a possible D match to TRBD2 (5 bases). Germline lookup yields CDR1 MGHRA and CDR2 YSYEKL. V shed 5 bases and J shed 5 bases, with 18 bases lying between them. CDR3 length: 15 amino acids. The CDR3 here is CASSAGGGSAETQYF. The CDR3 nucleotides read TGCGCCAGCAGCGCTGGAGGTGGGTCAGCTGAGACCCAGTACTTC.

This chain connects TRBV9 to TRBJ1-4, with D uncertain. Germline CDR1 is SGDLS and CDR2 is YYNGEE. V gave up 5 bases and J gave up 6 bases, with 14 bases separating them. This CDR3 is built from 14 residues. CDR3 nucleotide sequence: TGTGCCAGCAGTTTAATTGGCGGGGATGAAAAACTGTTTTTT. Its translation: CASSLIGGDEKLFF.

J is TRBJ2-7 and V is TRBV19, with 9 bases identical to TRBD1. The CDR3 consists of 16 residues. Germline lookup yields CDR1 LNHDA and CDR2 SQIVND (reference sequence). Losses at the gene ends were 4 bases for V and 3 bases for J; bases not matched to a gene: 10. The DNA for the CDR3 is TGTGCCAGTAGTACCCCGGGACAGGGATTTGGCTACGAGCAGTACTTC. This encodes CASSTPGQGFGYEQYF.

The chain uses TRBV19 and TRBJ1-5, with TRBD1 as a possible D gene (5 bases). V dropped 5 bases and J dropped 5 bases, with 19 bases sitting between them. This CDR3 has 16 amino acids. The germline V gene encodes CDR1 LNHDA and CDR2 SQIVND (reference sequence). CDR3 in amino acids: CASSASWGGEYQPQHF. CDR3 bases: TGTGCCAGTAGTGCAAGCTGGGGAGGGGAATATCAGCCCCAGCATTTT.

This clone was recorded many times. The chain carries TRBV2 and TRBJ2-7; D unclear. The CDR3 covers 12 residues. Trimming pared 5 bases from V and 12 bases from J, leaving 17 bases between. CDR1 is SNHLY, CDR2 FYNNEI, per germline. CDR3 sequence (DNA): TGTGCCAGCAGTCTCCGGCCCCCCAGTGGGTACTTC. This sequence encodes CASSLRPPSGYF.

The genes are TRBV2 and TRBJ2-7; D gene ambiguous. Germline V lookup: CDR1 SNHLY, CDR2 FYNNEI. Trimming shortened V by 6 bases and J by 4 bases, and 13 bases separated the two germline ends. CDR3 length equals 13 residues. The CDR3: CASRPPRRYEQYF. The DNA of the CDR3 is TGTGCCAGCAGGCCCCCCCGGCGTTACGAGCAGTACTTC.

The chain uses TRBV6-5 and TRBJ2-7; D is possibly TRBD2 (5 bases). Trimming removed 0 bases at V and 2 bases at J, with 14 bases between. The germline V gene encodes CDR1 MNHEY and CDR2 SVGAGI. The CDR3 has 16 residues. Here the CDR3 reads CASSYSDVGIPYEQYF. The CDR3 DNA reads TGTGCCAGCAGTTACTCGGACGTCGGGATCCCCTACGAGCAGTACTTC.

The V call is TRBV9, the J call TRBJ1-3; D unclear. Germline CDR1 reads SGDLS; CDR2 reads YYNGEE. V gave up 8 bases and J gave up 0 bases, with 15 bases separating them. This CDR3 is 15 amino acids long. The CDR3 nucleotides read TGTGCCAGTACGACCGACCCTCGCTCTGGAAACACCATATATTTT. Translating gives CASTTDPRSGNTIYF. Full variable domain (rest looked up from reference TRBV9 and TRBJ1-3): DSGVTQTPKHLITATGQRVTLRCSPRSGDLSVYWYQQSLDQGLQFLIQYYNGEERAKGNILERFSAQQFPDLHSELNLSSLELGDSALYFCASTTDPRSGNTIYFGEGSWLTVV.

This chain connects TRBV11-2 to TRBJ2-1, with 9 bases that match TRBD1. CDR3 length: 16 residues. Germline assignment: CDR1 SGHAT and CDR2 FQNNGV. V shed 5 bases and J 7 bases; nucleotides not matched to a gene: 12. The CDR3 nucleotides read TGTGCCAGCAGCATAGCCGGGACAGGGACGAAGAATGAGCAGTTCTTC. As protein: CASSIAGTGTKNEQFF.

CDR3 residues: CASSLAGDWNYGYTF. The CDR3 nucleotides are TGTGCCAGCAGCTTAGCGGGGGACTGGAACTATGGCTACACCTTC. This chain uses TRBV7-9 with TRBJ1-2, with D possibly TRBD1 on 5 matching bases. The length of the CDR3 is 15 residues. Looked up from germline, CDR1 is SEHNR and CDR2 is FQNEAQ (reference sequence). The V and J ends lost 0 bases and 2 bases respectively, with 10 bases between them.

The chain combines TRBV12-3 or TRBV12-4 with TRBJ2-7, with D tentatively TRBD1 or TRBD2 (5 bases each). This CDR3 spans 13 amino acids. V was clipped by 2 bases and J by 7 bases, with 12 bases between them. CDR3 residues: CASSLNGAREQYF. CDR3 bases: TGTGCCAGCAGTTTAAACGGGGCTCGGGAGCAGTACTTC.

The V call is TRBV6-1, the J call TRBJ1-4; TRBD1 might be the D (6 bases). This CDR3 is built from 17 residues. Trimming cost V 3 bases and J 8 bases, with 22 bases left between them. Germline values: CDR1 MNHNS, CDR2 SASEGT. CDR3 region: CASSESRQVSEGEKLFF. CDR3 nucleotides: TGTGCCAGCAGTGAGTCGAGACAGGTTTCGGAGGGGGAAAAACTGTTTTTT.

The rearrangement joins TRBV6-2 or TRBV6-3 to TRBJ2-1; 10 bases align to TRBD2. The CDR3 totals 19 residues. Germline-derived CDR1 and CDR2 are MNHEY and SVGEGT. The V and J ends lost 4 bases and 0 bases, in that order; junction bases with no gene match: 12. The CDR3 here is CASSSLGSGGSYSYNEQFF. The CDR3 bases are TGTGCCAGCAGTTCCCTGGGTAGCGGGGGGTCTTACTCCTACAATGAGCAGTTCTTC.

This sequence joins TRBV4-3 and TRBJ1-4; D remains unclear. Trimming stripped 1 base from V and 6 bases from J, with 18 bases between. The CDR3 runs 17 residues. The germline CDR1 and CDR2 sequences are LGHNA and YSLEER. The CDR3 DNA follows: TGCGCCAGCAGCCAAGTGGACGGACCACACGAGGATGAAAAACTGTTTTTT. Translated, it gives CASSQVDGPHEDEKLFF.

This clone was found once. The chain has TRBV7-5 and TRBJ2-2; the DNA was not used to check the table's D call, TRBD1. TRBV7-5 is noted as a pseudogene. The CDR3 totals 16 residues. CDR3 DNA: TGTGCCAGCCGATTCCTCGCTGGCAGGGTCACCGGGGAGCTGTTTTTT. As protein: CASRFLAGRVTGELFF.